This T cell receptor (beta chain) was sequenced for a study of blood T cell repertoires in COVID-19. Study-level background: Acute-phase and convalescent COVID-19 samples originated in the United States, Italy and Spain.

Participant ages covered about 18 to 100 years across 24 US areas. Participants reported their clinical history, and cohort assignment relied on those reports. Study processing details: For nucleated cells, counts were estimated from reference gene primer amplification. Using immunoSEQ multiplex PCR, the repertoire was profiled, and TCRdb retains in-frame clones only, with some absent. For V, J and clone size, that table is used; D and trimming come from the DNA. Among 130,000 to 150,000 clones listed, more than 75% were seen once. V gave up 2 bases and J gave up 4 bases; unmatched junction bases: 7. CDR1 and CDR2 from the germline V gene are SGHTA and FQGTGA. The CDR3 has 16 residues.

Specimen: PBMCs or T cells enriched from blood (not recorded which). This receptor was taken from a woman aged 25 to 39 with acute COVID-19. This rearrangement joins TRBV7-3 to TRBJ2-3; 9 bases map to TRBD1. The CDR3 spells CASSLLGQGTPDTQYF. In DNA, the CDR3 is TGTGCCAGCAGCTTACTAGGACAGGGGACGCCAGATACGCAGTATTTT.